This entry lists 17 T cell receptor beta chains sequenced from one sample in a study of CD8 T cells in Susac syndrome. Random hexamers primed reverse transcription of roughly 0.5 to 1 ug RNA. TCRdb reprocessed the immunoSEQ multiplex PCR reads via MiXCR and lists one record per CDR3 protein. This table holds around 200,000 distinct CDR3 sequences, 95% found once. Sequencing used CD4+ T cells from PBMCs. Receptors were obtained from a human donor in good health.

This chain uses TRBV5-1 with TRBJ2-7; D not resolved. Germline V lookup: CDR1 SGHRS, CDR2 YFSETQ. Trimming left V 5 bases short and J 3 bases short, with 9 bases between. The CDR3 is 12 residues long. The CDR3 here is CASSNTLYEQYF. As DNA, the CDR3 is TGCGCCAGCAGTAACACCCTCTACGAGCAGTACTTC.

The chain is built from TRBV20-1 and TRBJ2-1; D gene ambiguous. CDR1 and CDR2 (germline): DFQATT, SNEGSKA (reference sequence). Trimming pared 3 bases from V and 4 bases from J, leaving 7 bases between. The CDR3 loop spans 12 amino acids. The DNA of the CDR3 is TGCAGTGCTAGGTACCGTTACAATGAGCAGTTCTTC. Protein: CSARYRYNEQFF.

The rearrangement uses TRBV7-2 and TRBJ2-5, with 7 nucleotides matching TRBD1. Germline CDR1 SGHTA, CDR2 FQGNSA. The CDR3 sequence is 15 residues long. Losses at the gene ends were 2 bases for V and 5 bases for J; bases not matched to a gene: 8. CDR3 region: CASSLRGGWRETQYF. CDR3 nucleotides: TGTGCCAGCAGCTTAAGAGGGGGCTGGAGGGAGACCCAGTACTTC.

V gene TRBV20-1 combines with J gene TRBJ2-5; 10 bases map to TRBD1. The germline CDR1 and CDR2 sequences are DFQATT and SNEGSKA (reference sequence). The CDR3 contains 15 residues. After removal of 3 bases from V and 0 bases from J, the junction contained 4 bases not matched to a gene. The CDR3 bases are TGCAGTGCTAGCCCGGGACAGGGGCACCAAGAGACCCAGTACTTC. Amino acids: CSASPGQGHQETQYF.

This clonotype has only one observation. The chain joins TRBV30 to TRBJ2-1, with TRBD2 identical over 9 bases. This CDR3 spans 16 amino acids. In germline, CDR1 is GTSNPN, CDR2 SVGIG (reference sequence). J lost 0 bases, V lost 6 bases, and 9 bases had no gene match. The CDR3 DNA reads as TGTGCCTGCTCTAGCGGGACCTCCCGCTCCTACAATGAGCAGTTCTTC. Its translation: CACSSGTSRSYNEQFF.

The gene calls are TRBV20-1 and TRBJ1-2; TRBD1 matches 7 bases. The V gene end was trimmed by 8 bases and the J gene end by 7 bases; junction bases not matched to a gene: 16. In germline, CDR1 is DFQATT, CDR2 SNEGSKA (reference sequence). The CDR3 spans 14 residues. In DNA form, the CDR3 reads TGCAGTTACATAAACCGCGACAGGGCCTCTGGCTACACCTTC. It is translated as CSYINRDRASGYTF.

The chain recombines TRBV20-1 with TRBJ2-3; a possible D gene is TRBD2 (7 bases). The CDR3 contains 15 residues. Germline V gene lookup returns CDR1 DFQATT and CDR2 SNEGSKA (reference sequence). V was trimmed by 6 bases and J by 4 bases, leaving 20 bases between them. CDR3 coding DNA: TGCAGTGCGTCGGATTGGGGGGGGCGCCCAGATACGCAGTATTTT. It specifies CSASDWGGRPDTQYF.

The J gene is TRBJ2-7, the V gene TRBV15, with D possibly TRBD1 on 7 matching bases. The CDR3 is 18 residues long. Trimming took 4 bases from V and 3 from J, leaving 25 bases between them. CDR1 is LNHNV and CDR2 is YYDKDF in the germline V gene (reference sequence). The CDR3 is CATSTAGSKSHRGYEQYF. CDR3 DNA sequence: TGTGCCACCAGCACCGCGGGAAGTAAGTCCCACAGGGGCTACGAGCAGTACTTC.

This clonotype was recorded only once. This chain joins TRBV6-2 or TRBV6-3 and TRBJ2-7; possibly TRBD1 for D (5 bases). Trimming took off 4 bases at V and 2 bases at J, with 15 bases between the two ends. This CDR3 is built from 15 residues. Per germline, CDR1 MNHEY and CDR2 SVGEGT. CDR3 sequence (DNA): TGTGCCAGCAGTTCCCCGACAGTCACGACCTACGAGCAGTACTTC. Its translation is CASSSPTVTTYEQYF.

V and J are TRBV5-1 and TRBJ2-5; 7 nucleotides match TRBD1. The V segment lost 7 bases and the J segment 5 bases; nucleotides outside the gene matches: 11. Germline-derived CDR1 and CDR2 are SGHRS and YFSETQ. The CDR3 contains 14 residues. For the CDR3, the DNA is TGCGCCAGCTACATTGACAGGGCTGCTGAGACCCAGTACTTC. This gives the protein CASYIDRAAETQYF.

The CDR3 DNA follows: TGTGCCAGCAGCGAGCCGGGACGCCTTGCCTACGAGCAGTACTTC. As protein: CASSEPGRLAYEQYF. The chain combines TRBV3-1 with TRBJ2-7; D is tentatively TRBD1 or TRBD2 (5 bases each). The CDR3 has 15 amino acids. The V and J ends lost 5 bases and 2 bases respectively, with 16 bases between them. The germline V gene encodes CDR1 LGHDT and CDR2 YNNKEL (reference sequence).

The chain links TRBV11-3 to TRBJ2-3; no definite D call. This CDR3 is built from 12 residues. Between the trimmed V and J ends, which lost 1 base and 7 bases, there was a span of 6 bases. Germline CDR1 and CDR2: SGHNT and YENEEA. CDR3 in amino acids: CASSLGGYTQYF. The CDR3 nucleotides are TGTGCCAGCAGCTTAGGCGGTTATACGCAGTATTTT.

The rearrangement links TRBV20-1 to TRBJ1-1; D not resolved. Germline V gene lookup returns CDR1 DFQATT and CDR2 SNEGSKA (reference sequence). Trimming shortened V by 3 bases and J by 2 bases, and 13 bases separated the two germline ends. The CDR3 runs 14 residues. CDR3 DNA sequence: TGCAGTGCTAGTTCGCGCAGACTAAACACTGAAGCTTTCTTT. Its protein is CSASSRRLNTEAFF.

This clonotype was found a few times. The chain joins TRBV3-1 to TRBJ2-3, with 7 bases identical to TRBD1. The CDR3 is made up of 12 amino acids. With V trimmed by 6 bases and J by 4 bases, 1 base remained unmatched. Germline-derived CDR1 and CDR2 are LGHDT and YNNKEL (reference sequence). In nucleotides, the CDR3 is TGTGCCAGCAGTCAGGGGGCAGATACGCAGTATTTT. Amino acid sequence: CASSQGADTQYF.

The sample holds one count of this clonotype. DNA of the CDR3: TGCAGTGCGTATCGACAGGAACCAGGTCAGCCCCAGCATTTT. Translated: CSAYRQEPGQPQHF. This sequence joins TRBV20-1 and TRBJ1-5; possible D gene TRBD1, 6 bases. Germline CDR1 DFQATT, CDR2 SNEGSKA (reference sequence). The germline V and J ends were trimmed by 6 bases and 6 bases, with 18 bases remaining between them. The CDR3 sequence is 14 residues long.

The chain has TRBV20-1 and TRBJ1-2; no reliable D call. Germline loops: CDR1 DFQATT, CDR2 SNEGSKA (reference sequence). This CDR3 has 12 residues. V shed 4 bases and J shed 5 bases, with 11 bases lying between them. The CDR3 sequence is CSATRAPYGYTF. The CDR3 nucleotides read TGCAGTGCTACACGGGCACCTTATGGCTACACCTTC.

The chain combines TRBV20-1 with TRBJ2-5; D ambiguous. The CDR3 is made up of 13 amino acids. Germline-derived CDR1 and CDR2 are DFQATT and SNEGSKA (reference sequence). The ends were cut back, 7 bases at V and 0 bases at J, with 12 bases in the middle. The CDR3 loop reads CSGKTGNQETQYF. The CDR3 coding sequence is TGCAGTGGCAAGACCGGCAACCAAGAGACCCAGTACTTC.